This entry lists 18 T cell receptor beta chains sequenced from one sample in a study of T cell responses to AZD1222 COVID-19 vaccine. Method: immunoSEQ multiplex PCR; TCRdb's copy keeps in-frame clones and lacks some. The sample lists over 70,000 clones, almost 90% occurring once. Source: peripheral blood, taken on day 0 of MenACWY control vaccination. The receptor source for this set is an adult in good health.

The V call is TRBV2, the J call TRBJ1-6, with TRBD1 matching 8 bases. The CDR3 runs to 16 residues. Trimming cost V 3 bases and J 3 bases; bases outside gene matches: 4. The germline V gene has CDR1 SNHLY and CDR2 FYNNEI. Written as DNA, the CDR3 is TGTGCCAGCAGTGACAGGGGGCTTAGCTATAATTCACCCCTCCACTTT. It specifies CASSDRGLSYNSPLHF. Looking up the rest from reference TRBV2 and TRBJ1-6 gives the full variable domain: EPEVTQTPSHQVTQMGQEVILRCVPISNHLYFYWYRQILGQKVEFLVSFYNNEISEKSEIFDDQFSVERPDGSNFTLKIRSTKLEDSAMYFCASSDRGLSYNSPLHFGNGTRLTVT.

The V gene is TRBV18, the J gene TRBJ1-1, with 7 bases aligning to TRBD1. The J segment lost 3 bases and the V segment lost 2 bases, leaving 9 bases of the junction unmatched. The V gene's germline CDR1 is KGHSH and CDR2 LQKENI. The CDR3 is 16 amino acids. CDR3 DNA sequence: TGTGCCAGCTCACCAGCGGACAGGATAGTCGACACTGAAGCTTTCTTT. Translated: CASSPADRIVDTEAFF.

The rearrangement uses TRBV4-3 and TRBJ1-1; D is undetermined. The CDR3 sequence is 17 residues long. Trimming removed 6 bases at V and 1 base at J, with 21 bases between. Germline V gene data show CDR1 as LGHNA and CDR2 as YSLEER. The chain's CDR3 is CASRGFSVGGWNTEAFF. The CDR3 region has the DNA TGCGCCAGCAGGGGGTTCTCCGTGGGCGGATGGAACACTGAAGCTTTCTTT.

CDR3 loop: CASSQASTVNYGYTF. The CDR3 nucleotides read TGTGCCAGCAGCCAAGCCTCGACAGTCAACTATGGCTACACCTTC. The rearrangement uses TRBV7-9 and TRBJ1-2; tentative D call: TRBD1 (5 bases). CDR1 SEHNR and CDR2 FQNEAQ come from the germline V gene (reference sequence). Trimming removed 5 bases at V and 2 bases at J, with 15 bases between. The CDR3 covers 15 residues.

This chain connects TRBV28 to TRBJ2-7; 7 bases are shared with TRBD1. V shed 8 bases, J shed 12 bases, and the junction held 10 bases outside the gene matches. This CDR3 is 11 amino acids long. From germline, CDR1 is MDHEN and CDR2 SYDVKM. The CDR3 DNA sequence: TGTGCCAGCGGGTACACAGGGGAGTCGTACTTC. It codes for CASGYTGESYF.

This sequence joins TRBV7-2 and TRBJ1-1; D gene unclear. The CDR3 covers 14 residues. Trimming shortened V by 8 bases and J by 0 bases, and 13 bases separated the two germline ends. Per germline, CDR1 SGHTA and CDR2 FQGNSA. The DNA for the CDR3 is TGTGCCAGCGACCGGAACGTATTGAACACTGAAGCTTTCTTT. Protein sequence: CASDRNVLNTEAFF.

The chain combines TRBV9 with TRBJ2-2; 7 positions agree with TRBD1. J was trimmed by 7 bases and V by 2 bases; bases with no gene match: 8. CDR1 is SGDLS, CDR2 YYNGEE, per germline. The CDR3 covers 15 residues. Here the CDR3 reads CASSVTGDGGGELFF. Written as DNA, the CDR3 is TGTGCCAGCAGCGTTACAGGGGATGGAGGCGGGGAGCTGTTTTTT.

This chain links TRBV21-1 with TRBJ2-7; TRBD2, the table's D call, was not compared with the DNA. TRBV21-1 is annotated as a pseudogene. This CDR3 spans 21 amino acids. The CDR3 reads CASSKSRPGTSGTLVPYEQYF. The DNA of the CDR3 is TGTGCCAGCAGCAAAAGCCGGCCCGGGACTAGCGGGACCTTGGTCCCCTACGAGCAGTACTTC.

This clone was counted a few times. J is TRBJ2-2 and V is TRBV11-1, with 7 bases fitting TRBD2. Germline trimming cut 8 bases from V and 6 bases from J; bases unmatched to any gene: 3. The CDR3 is 12 amino acids. Germline CDR1 SGHAT, CDR2 FQDESV (reference sequence). CDR3 residues: CASVAGAGELFF. The CDR3, as DNA: TGTGCCAGCGTAGCGGGTGCCGGGGAGCTGTTTTTT.

This chain links TRBV6-5 with TRBJ1-2; 8 positions match TRBD1. V trimming: 7 bases; J trimming: 10 bases; junction bases outside the gene matches: 14. The CDR3 runs 14 residues. In germline, CDR1 is MNHEY, CDR2 SVGAGI. In DNA form, the CDR3 reads TGTGCCAGCACCCCGGGACAGGCTAACGGACTCTACACCTTC. Its translation: CASTPGQANGLYTF.

This clone was counted once. The chain combines TRBV4-1 with TRBJ1-1; D unclear. Germline V gene lookup returns CDR1 MGHRA and CDR2 YSYEKL. The CDR3 totals 15 residues. The ends were cut back, 0 bases at V and 1 base at J, with 9 bases in the middle. The CDR3 DNA is TGCGCCAGCAGCCAAGATCGCCCCACGAACACTGAAGCTTTCTTT. Encoded protein: CASSQDRPTNTEAFF.

The chain employs TRBV4-2 and TRBJ2-5; 11 bases line up with TRBD2. The CDR3 runs to 16 residues. Unmatched junction bases numbered 5, after V lost 3 bases and J lost 2 bases. CDR1 LGHNA and CDR2 YNFKEQ come from the germline V gene. The CDR3 sequence: CASSQGLAVVQETQYF. CDR3 nucleotide sequence: TGTGCCAGCAGCCAGGGACTAGCGGTCGTGCAAGAGACCCAGTACTTC.

This clone appeared a single time. The chain joins TRBV19 to TRBJ2-3; D gene uncertain. CDR1 and CDR2 from the germline V gene are LNHDA and SQIVND (reference sequence). This CDR3 has 17 amino acids. Trimming cost V 5 bases and J 0 bases, with 18 bases left between them. CDR3 DNA: TGTGCCAGTAGTTACCCCCAATCACCCGAAAGCACAGATACGCAGTATTTT. Translation gives CASSYPQSPESTDTQYF.

The J gene is TRBJ2-2, the V gene TRBV19, with 12 bases aligning to TRBD2. V gave up 4 bases and J gave up 3 bases; unmatched junction bases: 6. This CDR3 is 17 amino acids long. Germline V CDR1 and CDR2: LNHDA, SQIVND (reference sequence). As DNA, the CDR3 is TGTGCCAGTAGTAAGGCTAGCGGGGGGGCCGACACCGGGGAGCTGTTTTTT. It codes for CASSKASGGADTGELFF.

The chain combines TRBV7-2 with TRBJ2-7, with 7 bases fitting TRBD1. Germline V CDR1 and CDR2: SGHTA, FQGNSA. V dropped 5 bases and J dropped 4; count of bases not matched to a gene: 11. The length of the CDR3 is 15 residues. CDR3 sequence: CASSVSPGQSYEQYF. CDR3 nucleotide sequence: TGTGCCAGCAGCGTCTCCCCGGGACAGAGTTACGAGCAGTACTTC.

V is TRBV27 and J is TRBJ2-2; 7 bases fit TRBD1. The CDR3 loop spans 17 amino acids. CDR1 is MNHEY and CDR2 is SMNVEV in the germline V gene (reference sequence). The ends lost 6 bases at V and 2 bases at J; junction bases unmatched: 12. The CDR3 here is CASSLEGRGRNTGELFF. The CDR3 DNA follows: TGTGCCAGCAGCCTAGAGGGCAGGGGGAGAAACACCGGGGAGCTGTTTTTT.

The CDR3 DNA reads as TGTGCCAGCAGCGTAGAAGTACTAGGGGAGGGCTACACCTTC. Translating it yields CASSVEVLGEGYTF. The chain combines TRBV9 with TRBJ1-2; tentatively, D is TRBD1 (5 bases). The germline V gene encodes CDR1 SGDLS and CDR2 YYNGEE. The V end lost 0 bases, the J end lost 8 bases, and 14 bases lay between the germline ends. The CDR3 contains 14 residues.

J is TRBJ1-2 and V is TRBV28; 7 bases are shared with TRBD1. This CDR3 comprises 14 residues. The junction had 4 bases not matched to a gene; V was cut back by 6 bases and J by 0 bases. CDR1 is MDHEN and CDR2 is SYDVKM in the germline V gene. CDR3 sequence (DNA): TGTGCCAGCAGAACAGGGGCGTCTAACTATGGCTACACCTTC. It is translated as CASRTGASNYGYTF.